This T cell receptor (beta chain) was obtained from a study of blood T cell repertoires in COVID-19. The overall study: PBMCs, B-cell-depleted T cells, or T cells were the source of the cDNA or gDNA that made up the material.

Looked up from germline, CDR1 is SNHLY and CDR2 is FYNNEI. Trimming pared 3 bases from V and 7 bases from J, leaving 16 bases between. This CDR3 contains 15 residues. The assay was immunoSEQ multiplex PCR, and TCRdb's table has in-frame clones only and misses some. The profile covers 240,000 or so clones, with approximately 82% appearing a single time and about 1.9% taken by the ten largest. This clonotype was sampled from a man between 25 and 39 years old who had recovered from COVID-19. Source material: peripheral blood. The J gene is TRBJ2-1, the V gene TRBV2; possible D gene TRBD2, 7 bases. CDR3 bases: TGTGCCAGCAGTGAGATGGGGGGGGGCGGGAATGAGCAGTTCTTC. Its translation is CASSEMGGGGNEQFF.